One and the same sample provided the 16 T cell receptor beta chains below, sequenced in a study of blood T cell repertoires in COVID-19. The protocol was immunoSEQ multiplex PCR, while the TCRdb copy is restricted to in-frame clones and leaves out a portion. This sample yields just under 350,000 clones, of which around 83% are seen a single time; just under 3% belongs to the top ten. The source material was peripheral blood. The receptor source for this set is a man younger than 40 with active or convalescent COVID-19.

The V and J genes are TRBV7-6 and TRBJ1-5; a possible D gene is TRBD1 (5 bases). CDR3 length: 15 residues. V was clipped by 5 bases and J by 2 bases, with 13 bases between them. CDR1 and CDR2 from the germline V gene are SGHVS and FNYEAQ. Here the CDR3 reads CASSQQVDGNQPQHF. CDR3 bases: TGTGCCAGCAGCCAACAGGTGGACGGCAATCAGCCCCAGCATTTT.

This rearrangement joins TRBV7-7 to TRBJ2-1; D ambiguous. CDR3 length equals 15 residues. V lost 4 bases to trimming and J lost 8 bases, with 18 bases between them. Germline lookup yields CDR1 SSHAT and CDR2 FNYEAQ (reference sequence). The CDR3: CASSSPPGLGHEQFF. The CDR3, as DNA: TGTGCCAGCAGCTCACCCCCGGGTTTAGGTCATGAGCAGTTCTTC.

This rearrangement joins TRBV24-1 to TRBJ2-1, with 8 bases fitting TRBD1. Germline CDR1 is KGHDR and CDR2 is SFDVKD. V shed 5 bases, J shed 6 bases, and the junction held 2 bases outside the gene matches. This CDR3 region has 13 residues. The CDR3 spells CATSGGQVNEQFF. The CDR3 coding sequence is TGTGCCACCAGTGGGGGACAGGTCAATGAGCAGTTCTTC.

V is TRBV5-1 and J is TRBJ1-2; 8 nucleotides agree with TRBD1. The CDR3 is 13 residues long. The ends lost 4 bases at V and 3 bases at J; junction bases unmatched: 2. Germline V gene lookup returns CDR1 SGHRS and CDR2 YFSETQ. DNA of the CDR3: TGCGCCAGCAGCGGGGACAGGTACTATGGCTACACCTTC. Amino acid sequence: CASSGDRYYGYTF.

This clone is a singleton in its sample. The genes are TRBV24-1 and TRBJ1-2; tentatively, D is TRBD1 (5 bases). CDR3 length equals 15 residues. CDR1 and CDR2 from the germline V gene are KGHDR and SFDVKD. Trimming removed 0 bases at V and 7 bases at J, with 14 bases between. The CDR3 spells CATSDLNSGASGYTF. CDR3 in DNA: TGTGCCACCAGTGATTTGAATAGCGGGGCGAGTGGCTACACCTTC.

The chain links TRBV7-2 to TRBJ1-5; 7 bases are a match to TRBD1. After removal of 6 bases from V and 4 bases from J, the junction contained 9 bases not matched to a gene. From germline, CDR1 is SGHTA and CDR2 FQGNSA. CDR3 size: 15 residues. As DNA, the CDR3 is TGTGCCAGCAGTTTCACGACAGGGAATAATCAGCCCCAGCATTTT. It codes for CASSFTTGNNQPQHF.

The CDR3 protein is CASRPPGGQPQHF. The CDR3 DNA is TGTGCCAGTAGGCCCCCAGGGGGCCAGCCCCAGCATTTT. The gene calls are TRBV19 and TRBJ1-5; 8 bases are a match to TRBD1. J lost 7 bases, V lost 6 bases, and 5 bases had no gene match. CDR3 length: 13 amino acids. CDR1 LNHDA and CDR2 SQIVND come from the germline V gene (reference sequence). Supplemented by reference TRBV19 and TRBJ1-5, the full variable domain reads DGGITQSPKYLFRKEGQNVTLSCEQNLNHDAMYWYRQDPGQGLRLIYYSQIVNDFQKGDIAEGYSVSREKKESFPLTVTSAQKNPTAFYLCASRPPGGQPQHFGDGTRLSIL.

This chain connects TRBV7-2 to TRBJ2-3; 10 bases line up with TRBD2. CDR1 is SGHTA, CDR2 FQGNSA, per germline. The junction had 13 bases not matched to a gene; V was cut back by 2 bases and J by 11 bases. The CDR3 covers 16 residues. DNA of the CDR3: TGTGCCAGCAGCTTACCTAGCGGGAGCCCGAGGATAAAGCAGTATTTT. Its translation: CASSLPSGSPRIKQYF.

V and J are TRBV5-1 and TRBJ2-1; tentatively, D is TRBD2 (11 bases). The V gene's germline CDR1 is SGHRS and CDR2 YFSETQ. V dropped 5 bases and J dropped 6 bases, with 30 bases sitting between them. The CDR3 contains 19 residues. CDR3 bases: TGCGCCAGCAGAAGACAGGGGGCAAAAGACGGGACTAGCGGCAATGAGCAGTTCTTC. Amino acids: CASRRQGAKDGTSGNEQFF. Full variable domain (remainder filled in from reference TRBV5-1 and TRBJ2-1): KAGVTQTPRYLIKTRGQQVTLSCSPISGHRSVSWYQQTPGQGLQFLFEYFSETQRNKGNFPGRFSGRQFSNSRSEMNVSTLELGDSALYLCASRRQGAKDGTSGNEQFFGPGTRLTVL.

The V gene is TRBV19, the J gene TRBJ1-1; a weak D match, TRBD1 (6 bases). CDR3 length equals 13 residues. V lost 6 bases and J 2 bases, leaving 10 bases between the germline ends. Germline CDR1 and CDR2: LNHDA and SQIVND (reference sequence). Here the CDR3 DNA reads TGTGCCAGTAGCCGGACAGCAAACACTGAAGCTTTCTTT. Translated: CASSRTANTEAFF.

V usage is TRBV19 and J usage is TRBJ1-1, with 9 bases that match TRBD1. Per germline, CDR1 LNHDA and CDR2 SQIVND (reference sequence). This CDR3 comprises 14 residues. V lost 4 bases to trimming and J lost 7 bases; unmatched junction nucleotides: 7. Here the CDR3 reads CASSTGTGTSEAFF. CDR3 bases: TGTGCCAGTAGTACCGGGACAGGGACTAGTGAAGCTTTCTTT.

This sequence joins TRBV2 and TRBJ2-3, with 13 bases fitting TRBD2. The V segment lost 6 bases and the J segment 5 bases; nucleotides outside the gene matches: 8. The CDR3 is 16 amino acids. In germline, CDR1 is SNHLY, CDR2 FYNNEI. This CDR3 is CASSARLAGGEDTQYF. CDR3 coding DNA: TGTGCCAGCAGCGCTAGACTAGCGGGGGGAGAAGATACGCAGTATTTT. The full variable domain, rest sourced from reference TRBV2 and TRBJ2-3, is EPEVTQTPSHQVTQMGQEVILRCVPISNHLYFYWYRQILGQKVEFLVSFYNNEISEKSEIFDDQFSVERPDGSNFTLKIRSTKLEDSAMYFCASSARLAGGEDTQYFGPGTRLTVL.

The chain has TRBV5-6 and TRBJ1-2; possible D gene TRBD1, 5 bases. This CDR3 has 14 residues. Trimming left V 4 bases short and J 4 bases short, with 14 bases between. Germline assignment: CDR1 SGHDT and CDR2 YYEEEE. DNA of the CDR3: TGTGCCAGCAGCCCTATGGGGCCCGGCTATGGCTACACCTTC. It codes for CASSPMGPGYGYTF.

The chain carries TRBV5-8 and TRBJ2-3, with TRBD2 matching over 10 bases. Trimming cost V 3 bases and J 4 bases; bases outside gene matches: 5. The CDR3 contains 15 residues. From germline, CDR1 is SGHTS and CDR2 YDEGEE. This CDR3 reads CASSWGTSEADTQYF. The CDR3 DNA is TGTGCCAGCAGCTGGGGGACTAGCGAAGCAGATACGCAGTATTTT.

The rearrangement links TRBV3-1 (or the pseudogene TRBV3-2) to TRBJ2-7, with unresolved D. Per the germline V gene, CDR1 is LGHDT and CDR2 is YNNKEL (reference sequence). CDR3 size: 14 residues. Trimming left V 0 bases short and J 2 bases short, with 8 bases between. For the CDR3, the DNA is TGTGCCAGCAGCCAAGATCATGGCACCTACGAGCAGTACTTC. As protein: CASSQDHGTYEQYF.

This sequence joins TRBV5-8 and TRBJ1-2; D ambiguous. CDR1 SGHTS and CDR2 YDEGEE come from the germline V gene. Trimming cost V 2 bases and J 4 bases, with 6 bases left between them. CDR3 length equals 12 residues. The CDR3 coding sequence is TGTGCCAGCAGCTTAGCGGGCTATGGCTACACCTTC. This encodes CASSLAGYGYTF.